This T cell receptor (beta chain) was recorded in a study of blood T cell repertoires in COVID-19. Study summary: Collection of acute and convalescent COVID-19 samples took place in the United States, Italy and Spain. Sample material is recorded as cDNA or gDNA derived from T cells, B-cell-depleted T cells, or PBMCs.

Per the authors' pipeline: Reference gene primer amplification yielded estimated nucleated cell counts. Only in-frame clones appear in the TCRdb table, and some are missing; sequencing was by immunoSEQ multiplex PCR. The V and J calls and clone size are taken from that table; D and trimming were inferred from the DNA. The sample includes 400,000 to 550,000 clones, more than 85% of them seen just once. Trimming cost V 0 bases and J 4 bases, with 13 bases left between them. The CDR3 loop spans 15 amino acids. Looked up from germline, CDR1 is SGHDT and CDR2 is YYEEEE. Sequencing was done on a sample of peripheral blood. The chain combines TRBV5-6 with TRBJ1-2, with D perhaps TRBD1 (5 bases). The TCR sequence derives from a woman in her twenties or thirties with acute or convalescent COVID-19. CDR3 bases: TGTGCCAGCAGCTTGGGGCAGGGTAACAGCTATGGCTACACCTTC. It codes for CASSLGQGNSYGYTF.